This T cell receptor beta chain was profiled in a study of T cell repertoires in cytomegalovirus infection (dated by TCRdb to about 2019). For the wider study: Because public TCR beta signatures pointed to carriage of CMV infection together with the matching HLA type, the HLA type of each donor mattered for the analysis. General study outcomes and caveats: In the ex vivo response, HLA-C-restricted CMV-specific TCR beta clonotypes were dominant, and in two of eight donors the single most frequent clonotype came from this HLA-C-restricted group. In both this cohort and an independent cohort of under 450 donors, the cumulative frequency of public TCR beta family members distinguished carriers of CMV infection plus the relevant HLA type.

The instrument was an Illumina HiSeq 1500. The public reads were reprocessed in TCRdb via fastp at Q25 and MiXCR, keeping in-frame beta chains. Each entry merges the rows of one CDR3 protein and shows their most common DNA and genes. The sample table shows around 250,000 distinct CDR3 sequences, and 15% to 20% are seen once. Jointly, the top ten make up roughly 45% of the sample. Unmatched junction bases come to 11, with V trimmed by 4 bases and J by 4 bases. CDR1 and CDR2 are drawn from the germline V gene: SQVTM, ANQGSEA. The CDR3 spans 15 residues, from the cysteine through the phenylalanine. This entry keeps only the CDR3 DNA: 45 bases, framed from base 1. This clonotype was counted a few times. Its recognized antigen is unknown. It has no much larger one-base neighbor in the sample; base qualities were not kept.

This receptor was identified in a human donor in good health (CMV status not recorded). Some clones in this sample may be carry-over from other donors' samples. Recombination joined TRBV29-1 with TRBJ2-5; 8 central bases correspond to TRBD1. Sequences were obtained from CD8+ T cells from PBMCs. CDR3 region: CSVVGRGLGRETQYF. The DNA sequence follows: TGCAGCGTTGTTGGCAGGGGGCTTGGGAGAGAGACCCAGTACTTC.